Listed below are T cell receptor beta chains from one sample, sequenced in a study of beta chain features in type 1 diabetes. The data were produced by immunoSEQ multiplex PCR, yet TCRdb's version contains in-frame clones alone and is incomplete. Among around 450,000 clones listed, about an eighth were seen once. Sequenced sample: naive CD4+ T cells from blood. The receptors originated from a woman younger than 30 in good health. CDR3s include the opening cysteine and the closing phenylalanine or tryptophan. A D gene is named only where the DNA matches it firmly. For some rows the clone size is stated as once, few or many, or as a class when expanded; others skip it.

abundance	j_gene	v_gene	d_gene	CDR3aa	CDR3nt
.	TRBJ2-5	TRBV27	.	CASSFIPRRAETQYF	TGTGCCAGCAGCTTCATCCCCCGAAGGGCGGAGACCCAGTACTTC
few	TRBJ2-2	TRBV7-3	.	CASSQYPGGELFF	TGTGCCAGCAGCCAGTACCCAGGCGGGGAGCTGTTTTTT
.	TRBJ2-1	TRBV5-4	.	CASSFLRDEQFF	TGTGCCAGCAGCTTTTTGAGGGATGAGCAGTTCTTC
.	TRBJ2-1	TRBV7-4	.	CASSPGTLSGEQFF	TGTGCCAGCAGCCCGGGGACTTTATCTGGTGAGCAGTTCTTC
few	TRBJ2-1	TRBV11-1	.	CASSPVTSYNEQFF	TGTGCCAGCAGTCCAGTGACTTCCTACAATGAGCAGTTCTTC
few	TRBJ2-1	TRBV2	TRBD2	CASSRGLAGDGEQFF	TGTGCCAGCAGCCGGGGACTAGCGGGAGATGGCGAGCAGTTCTTC
few	TRBJ1-1	TRBV29-1	TRBD1	CSVRTGDTEAFF	TGCAGCGTGAGGACAGGAGACACTGAAGCTTTCTTT
few	TRBJ2-5	TRBV5-4	.	CASSLVSQGAETQYF	TGTGCCAGCAGCTTGGTGTCTCAGGGAGCAGAGACCCAGTACTTC
few	TRBJ2-7	TRBV7-2	.	CASSPRWGSDEQYF	TGTGCCAGCAGCCCCAGGTGGGGAAGCGACGAGCAGTACTTC
few	TRBJ2-5	TRBV29-1	TRBD1	CSVGTGQETQYF	TGCAGCGTTGGGACAGGCCAAGAGACCCAGTACTTC
few	TRBJ2-2	TRBV5-1	.	CASSKGDNTGELFF	TGCGCCAGCAGCAAGGGGGACAACACCGGGGAGCTGTTTTTT
few	TRBJ1-2	TRBV12-5	.	CASGQHLNYGYTF	TGTGCTAGTGGTCAGCATCTTAACTATGGCTACACCTTC
few	TRBJ2-3	TRBV7-3	.	CASSLSPSTDTQYF	TGTGCCAGCAGCCTATCCCCTAGCACAGATACGCAGTATTTT
few	TRBJ2-3	TRBV4-3	.	CASSQDLLTDTQYF	TGCGCCAGCAGCCAAGATCTGTTGACAGATACGCAGTATTTT
few	TRBJ2-3	TRBV7-7	.	CASSSGTATQYF	TGTGCTAGCAGCTCAGGGACCGCTACGCAGTATTTT
few	TRBJ1-4	TRBV9	TRBD1	CASSAGGYREKLFF	TGTGCCAGCAGCGCAGGGGGTTATCGTGAAAAACTGTTTTTT
few	TRBJ1-1	TRBV7-9	.	CASSTGNTEAFF	TGTGCCAGCAGCACAGGTAACACTGAAGCTTTCTTT
.	TRBJ2-4	TRBV29-1	TRBD1	CSATGTGGSIQYF	TGCAGCGCAACCGGGACAGGGGGTAGCATTCAGTACTTC
few	TRBJ2-3	TRBV5-6	TRBD1	CASSPVTGANTDTQYF	TGTGCCAGCAGCCCGGTGACAGGGGCGAACACAGATACGCAGTATTTT
few	TRBJ2-1	TRBV4-3	TRBD2	CASSPQPPTSGGAGNEQFF	TGCGCCAGCAGCCCCCAACCCCCAACTAGCGGGGGGGCGGGTAATGAGCAGTTCTTC
.	TRBJ2-2	TRBV28	.	CASSFSGLAVTGELFF	TGTGCCAGCAGTTTTTCGGGGCTAGCCGTCACCGGGGAGCTGTTTTTT
few	TRBJ2-5	TRBV29-1	.	CSAQDRYQETQYF	TGCAGCGCCCAGGACAGATACCAAGAGACCCAGTACTTC
.	TRBJ2-7	TRBV6-6	TRBD1	CASITGTGAYEQYF	TGTGCCAGCATTACCGGGACAGGGGCCTACGAGCAGTACTTC
.	TRBJ2-1	TRBV10-3	TRBD1	CAISPQGAAHSYNEQFF	TGTGCCATCAGCCCACAGGGGGCCGCACACTCCTACAATGAGCAGTTCTTC
.	TRBJ2-3	TRBV30	.	CAWALEVNTQYF	TGTGCCTGGGCTTTAGAAGTCAATACGCAGTATTTT
.	TRBJ1-2	TRBV29-1	TRBD1	CSVRQGYGYTF	TGCAGCGTTCGACAGGGGTATGGCTACACCTTC
few	TRBJ2-7	TRBV6-5	TRBD1	CASSLQGPPYEQYF	TGTGCCAGCAGTTTACAGGGGCCGCCCTACGAGCAGTACTTC
.	TRBJ1-1	TRBV23-1	.	CASSQSGQEAFF	TGCGCCAGCAGTCAATCCGGTCAAGAAGCTTTCTTT